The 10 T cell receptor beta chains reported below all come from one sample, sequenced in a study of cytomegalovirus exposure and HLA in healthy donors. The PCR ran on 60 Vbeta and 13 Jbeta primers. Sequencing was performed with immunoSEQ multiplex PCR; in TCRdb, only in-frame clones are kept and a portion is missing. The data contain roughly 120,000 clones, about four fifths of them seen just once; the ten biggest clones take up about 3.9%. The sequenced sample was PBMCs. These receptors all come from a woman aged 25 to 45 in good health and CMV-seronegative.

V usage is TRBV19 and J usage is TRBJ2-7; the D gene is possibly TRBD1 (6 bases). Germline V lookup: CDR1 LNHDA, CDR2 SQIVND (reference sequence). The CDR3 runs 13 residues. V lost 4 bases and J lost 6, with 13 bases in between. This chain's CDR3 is CASSSSQGREQYF. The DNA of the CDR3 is TGTGCCAGTAGTAGTTCACAGGGCCGCGAGCAGTACTTC.

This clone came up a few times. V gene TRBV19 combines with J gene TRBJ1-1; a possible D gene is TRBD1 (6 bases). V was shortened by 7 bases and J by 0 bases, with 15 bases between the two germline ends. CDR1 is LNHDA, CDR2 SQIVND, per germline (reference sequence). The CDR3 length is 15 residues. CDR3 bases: TGTGCCAGTAATCCGGTGGGACATCTGAACACTGAAGCTTTCTTT. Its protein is CASNPVGHLNTEAFF.

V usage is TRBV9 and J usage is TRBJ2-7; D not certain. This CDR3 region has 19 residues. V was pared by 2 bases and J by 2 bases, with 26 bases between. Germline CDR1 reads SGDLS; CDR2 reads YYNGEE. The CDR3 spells CASSVGTTSGLHRTYEQYF. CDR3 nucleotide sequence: TGTGCCAGCAGCGTTGGAACAACTTCGGGTCTCCACCGGACCTACGAGCAGTACTTC. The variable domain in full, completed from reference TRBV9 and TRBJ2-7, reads DSGVTQTPKHLITATGQRVTLRCSPRSGDLSVYWYQQSLDQGLQFLIQYYNGEERAKGNILERFSAQQFPDLHSELNLSSLELGDSALYFCASSVGTTSGLHRTYEQYFGPGTRLTVT.

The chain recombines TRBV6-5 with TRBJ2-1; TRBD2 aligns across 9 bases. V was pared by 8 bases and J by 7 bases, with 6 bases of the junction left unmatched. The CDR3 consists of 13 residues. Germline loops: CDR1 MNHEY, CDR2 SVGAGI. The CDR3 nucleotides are TGTGCCAGCGGTAGCGGGAGATCGAATGAGCAGTTCTTC. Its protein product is CASGSGRSNEQFF.

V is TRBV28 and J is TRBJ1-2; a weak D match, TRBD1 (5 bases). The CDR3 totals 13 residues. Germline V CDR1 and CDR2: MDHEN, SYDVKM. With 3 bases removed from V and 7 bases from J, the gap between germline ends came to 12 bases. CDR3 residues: CASSFGGLGGYTF. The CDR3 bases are TGTGCCAGCAGTTTCGGGGGTCTGGGTGGCTACACCTTC.

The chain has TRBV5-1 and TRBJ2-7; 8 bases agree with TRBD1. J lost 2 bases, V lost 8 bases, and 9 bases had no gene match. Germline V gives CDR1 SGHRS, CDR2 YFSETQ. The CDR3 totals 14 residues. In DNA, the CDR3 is TGCGCCAGTAGATCGGACAGGGCGACCTACGAGCAGTACTTC. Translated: CASRSDRATYEQYF.

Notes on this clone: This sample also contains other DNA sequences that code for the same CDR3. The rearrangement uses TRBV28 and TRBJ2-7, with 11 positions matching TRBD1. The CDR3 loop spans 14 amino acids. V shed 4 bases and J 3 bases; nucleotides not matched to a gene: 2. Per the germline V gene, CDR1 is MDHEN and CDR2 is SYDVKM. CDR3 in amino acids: CASSSGTGGYEQYF. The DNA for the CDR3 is TGTGCCAGCAGTTCGGGGACAGGGGGCTACGAGCAGTACTTC.

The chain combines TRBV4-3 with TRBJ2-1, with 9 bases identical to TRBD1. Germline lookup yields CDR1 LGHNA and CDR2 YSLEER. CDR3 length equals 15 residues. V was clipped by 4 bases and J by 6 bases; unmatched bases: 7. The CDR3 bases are TGCGCCAGCAGCCTGGGGACAGGGTTAACCAATGAGCAGTTCTTC. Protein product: CASSLGTGLTNEQFF.

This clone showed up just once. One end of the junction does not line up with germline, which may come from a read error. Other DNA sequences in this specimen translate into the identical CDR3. The CDR3 bases are TGTGCCAGCAGCTTAGGTAGAACCTATGAGCAGTACTTC. Protein product: CASSLGRTYEQYF. V gene TRBV7-8 combines with J gene TRBJ2-7; no clear D gene. Germline V CDR1 and CDR2: SGHVS, FQNEAQ. CDR3 length: 13 residues.

The CDR3 DNA follows: TGTGCCAGCAGCCAAGATACGGTTAGTCGAGCTTTCTTT. This codes for CASSQDTVSRAFF. The rearrangement uses TRBV14 and TRBJ1-1; D is unclear. Deletions cut 0 bases from V and 10 bases from J, with 12 bases between. The CDR3 extends over 13 amino acids. Looked up from germline, CDR1 is SGHDN and CDR2 is FVKESK.